One sample yielded the 11 T cell receptor beta chains listed below, sequenced in a study of blood T cell repertoires in COVID-19. Generated by immunoSEQ multiplex PCR, the TCRdb table keeps only in-frame clones and is missing some. Found here are about 200,000 clones, around 89% of them singletons; the top ten hold approximately 8%. The sequenced sample was PBMCs or T cells enriched from blood (not recorded which). The receptor set was obtained from a woman aged 18-29 years who had recovered from COVID-19.

The chain joins TRBV3-1 (or the pseudogene TRBV3-2) to TRBJ1-5, with a weak D call TRBD1 (5 bases). CDR1 is LGHDT, CDR2 YNNKEL, per germline (reference sequence). V lost 3 bases and J 0 bases, leaving 18 bases between the germline ends. CDR3 length: 18 residues. The CDR3 reads CASSQEPAGHNSNQPQHF. Written as DNA, the CDR3 is TGTGCCAGCAGCCAGGAACCCGCCGGACATAATAGCAATCAGCCCCAGCATTTT.

This sequence joins TRBV19 and TRBJ2-3; D unresolved. V was trimmed by 1 base and J by 8 bases, leaving 7 bases between them. Germline CDR1 LNHDA, CDR2 SQIVND (reference sequence). CDR3 size: 12 residues. The DNA for the CDR3 is TGTGCCAGTAGTATAGTTCCGGGTACGCAGTATTTT. Its protein product is CASSIVPGTQYF.

This rearrangement joins TRBV10-3 to TRBJ1-2; D gene unclear. The CDR3 covers 11 residues. V gave up 8 bases and J gave up 6 bases, with 10 bases separating them. Germline values: CDR1 ENHRY, CDR2 SYGVKD. The chain's CDR3 is CAIGLQDGYTF. DNA for the CDR3: TGTGCCATCGGGCTTCAAGATGGCTACACCTTC.

This rearrangement joins TRBV28 to TRBJ2-1, with 7 bases matching TRBD2. This CDR3 is built from 15 residues. Per the germline V gene, CDR1 is MDHEN and CDR2 is SYDVKM. V lost 2 bases and J lost 3; bases outside the gene matches: 4. The CDR3: CASSLSGVDYNEQFF. As DNA, the CDR3 is TGTGCCAGCAGTTTAAGCGGGGTGGACTACAATGAGCAGTTCTTC.

The gene calls are TRBV10-3 and TRBJ2-3; possibly TRBD1 for D (6 bases). The V gene lost 11 bases and the J gene lost 0 bases, with 15 bases spanning the gap. The CDR3 has 14 residues. Germline CDR1 is ENHRY and CDR2 is SYGVKD. CDR3 loop: CAAGQFSSTDTQYF. In nucleotides, the CDR3 is TGTGCCGCTGGACAGTTTTCCAGCACAGATACGCAGTATTTT.

J is TRBJ2-3 and V is TRBV14, with D unclear. V was trimmed by 4 bases and J by 0 bases, leaving 11 bases between them. Germline CDR1 and CDR2: SGHDN and FVKESK. The CDR3 has 15 residues. The CDR3 region is CASSRLFASTDTQYF. CDR3 DNA: TGTGCCAGCAGCCGACTTTTCGCTAGCACAGATACGCAGTATTTT.

V and J are TRBV7-3 and TRBJ1-1; 8 positions agree with TRBD1. Germline V gene sequence: CDR1 SGHTA, CDR2 FQGTGA. The length of the CDR3 is 15 residues. V shed 5 bases, J shed 4 bases, and the junction held 9 bases outside the gene matches. The CDR3 sequence: CASSPQHTGGTEAFF. The DNA of the CDR3 is TGTGCCAGCAGCCCCCAACATACAGGGGGCACTGAAGCTTTCTTT.

The CDR3 reads CASIPSGGYVAFF. For the CDR3, the DNA is TGTGCCAGCATCCCTTCGGGGGGTTATGTAGCTTTCTTT. The chain carries TRBV28 and TRBJ1-1; D perhaps matches TRBD1 (5 bases). Deletions cut 7 bases from V and 10 bases from J, with 19 bases between. The germline CDR1 and CDR2 sequences are MDHEN and SYDVKM. CDR3 size: 13 residues.

The J gene is TRBJ2-7, the V gene TRBV6-5, with 8 bases that match TRBD1. CDR1 MNHEY and CDR2 SVGAGI come from the germline V gene. The CDR3 runs 15 residues. Germline trimming cut 6 bases from V and 3 bases from J; bases unmatched to any gene: 10. CDR3 coding DNA: TGTGCCAGCAGGTCGCTTTCAGGGGGCGACTACGAGCAGTACTTC. Translation: CASRSLSGGDYEQYF.

CDR3 region: CSVGSRVAGTEAFF. In DNA form, the CDR3 reads TGCAGCGTTGGTTCCAGGGTTGCGGGGACTGAAGCTTTCTTT. This chain joins TRBV29-1 and TRBJ1-1; maybe TRBD1 (5 bases). Germline CDR1 and CDR2: SQVTM and ANQGSEA. The V end was cut by 4 bases, the J end by 5 bases, with 17 bases between. The CDR3 covers 14 residues.

The chain uses TRBV7-6 and TRBJ1-4; D is perhaps TRBD1 (6 bases). This CDR3 is built from 19 residues. Trimming stripped 6 bases from V and 3 bases from J, with 26 bases between. CDR1 and CDR2 (germline): SGHVS, FNYEAQ. The CDR3 sequence is CASSSGAGETVGANEKLFF. The CDR3, as DNA: TGTGCCAGCAGTTCGGGTGCAGGGGAGACGGTCGGGGCTAATGAAAAACTGTTTTTT.